The rows below give T cell receptor beta chains drawn from one sample of a study of ipilimumab plus nivolumab after autologous stem cell transplantation. Assay: immunoSEQ multiplex PCR; the TCRdb copy retains only in-frame clones and omits some. The sample gives about 19,000 clones, around 82% of which show up once; about 6.3% is in the top ten. The source material was PBMCs, sampled in a trial of ipilimumab plus nivolumab as post-transplant consolidation. The source of these receptors is a male donor with diffuse large B-cell lymphoma. Both conserved end residues are part of each CDR3. Clone size is stated in some rows and not others, as once, few, many or a class when expanded.

J gene	V gene	CDR3 length	clone size	CDR3 protein
TRBJ2-1	TRBV5-5	16	.	CASSVAGTGGYNEQFF
TRBJ2-7	TRBV6-6	15	.	CASSPGRGFTYEQYF
TRBJ1-1	TRBV10-3	13	.	CATEITLNTEAFF
TRBJ2-1	TRBV18	16	.	CASSPQTSGGAGEQFF
TRBJ1-2	TRBV5-1	17	.	CASSFNPGTAINYGYTF
TRBJ2-6	TRBV7-2	15	once	CASSLVGSGANVLTF
TRBJ2-5	TRBV5-1	19	.	CASSLRLAFGVENQETQYF
TRBJ2-7	TRBV4-2	15	.	CASSQARDSSYEQYF
TRBJ2-5	TRBV2	13	.	CASSPSRSETQYF
TRBJ1-6	TRBV7-2	15	.	CASSVGQGSYSPLHF
TRBJ1-2	TRBV5-1	13	.	CASSSGQYYGYTF
TRBJ2-5	TRBV18	13	.	CASSPHFGETQYF
TRBJ2-3	TRBV27	17	.	CASSSGFGGVEVDTQYF
TRBJ2-5	TRBV30	12	.	CAWGGGAETQYF
TRBJ2-5	TRBV2	13	.	CASRDSGGETQYF
TRBJ1-2	TRBV9	13	once	CASSVGHSYGYTF
TRBJ1-2	TRBV6-1	16	.	CASREPLGQGNYGYTF
TRBJ2-3	TRBV15	15	.	CATSKMRGLPDTQYF
TRBJ1-2	TRBV6-6	16	.	CASRRQESTINYGYTF
TRBJ1-6	TRBV10-2	15	.	CASSDLPDRGGPLHF
TRBJ2-3	TRBV7-2	13	.	CASRLLSTDTQYF
TRBJ1-1	TRBV6-1	13	once	CASSVEVLTEAFF
.	TRBV19	13	.	CASSIFARSEQYF
TRBJ1-1	TRBV5-1	17	.	CASSLGGTQGRRTEAFF
TRBJ1-3	TRBV18	15	.	CASSGDGLSGNTIYF
TRBJ2-5	TRBV6-1	13	.	CASALVAGETQYF
TRBJ1-4	TRBV19	14	once	CASSPGQPNEKLFF
TRBJ2-3	TRBV6-1	15	.	CASSQGPTSTDTQYF
TRBJ2-1	TRBV6-1	14	.	CASSARDYPYEQFF
TRBJ2-1	TRBV4-1	14	few	CASSQLTSGEEQFF
TRBJ2-1	TRBV11-3	17	few	CASSSYDRDRDYNEQFF
TRBJ2-2	TRBV5-8	13	.	CASAAANTGELFF
TRBJ1-4	TRBV5-4	15	.	CASSFGGQNNEKLFF